This TCR beta chain originates from a study of identical twins. Study-wide results and limits: Beta out-of-frame twin sharing showed a weaker excess. Carriage of fewer insertions was seen in abundant cord blood beta clonotypes, whereas memory repertoires showed none. Excess low generation probability was seen in twin-shared out-of-frame alpha sequences.

The CDR3 loop spans 15 amino acids. The V and J ends lost 4 bases and 1 base, in that order; junction bases with no gene match: 2. TCRdb re-called the 5' RACE reads with MiXCR, one entry per CDR3 protein. The sample lists more than 1.5 million distinct CDR3 sequences, about 31% occurring once. This clonotype has more than one count but fewer than ten. The antigen is undetermined. The chain is built from TRBV12-3 or TRBV12-4 and TRBJ2-7, with 12 positions matching TRBD2. The sequence derives from a newborn girl in good health. Source material: cord blood. CDR3 in amino acids: CASSWTSGASYEQYF. CDR3 nucleotides: TGTGCCAGCAGTTGGACTAGCGGGGCATCCTACGAGCAGTACTTC.